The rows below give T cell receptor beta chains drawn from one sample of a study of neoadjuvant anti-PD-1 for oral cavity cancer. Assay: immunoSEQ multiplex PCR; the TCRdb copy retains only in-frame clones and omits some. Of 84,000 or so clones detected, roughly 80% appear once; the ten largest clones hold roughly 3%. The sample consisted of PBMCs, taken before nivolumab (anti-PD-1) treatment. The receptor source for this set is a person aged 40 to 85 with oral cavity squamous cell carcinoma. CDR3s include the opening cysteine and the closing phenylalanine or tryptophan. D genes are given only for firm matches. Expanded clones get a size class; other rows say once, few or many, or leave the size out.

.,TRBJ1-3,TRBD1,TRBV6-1,TGTGCCAGCAGTGCCACAGGGGTTACCGGAAACACCATATATTTT,CASSATGVTGNTIYF
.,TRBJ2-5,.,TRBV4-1,TGCGCCAGCAGCCAAACTAGCTTGGGGGAGACCCAGTACTTC,CASSQTSLGETQYF
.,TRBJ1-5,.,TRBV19,TGTGCCAGTAGTAGACCCGGGACCCGAGATAGCAATCAGCCCCAGCATTTT,CASSRPGTRDSNQPQHF
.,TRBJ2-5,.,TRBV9,TGTGCCAGCAGCGGCCAACACAGCGGCGCTATAGGAGAGACCCAGTACTTC,CASSGQHSGAIGETQYF
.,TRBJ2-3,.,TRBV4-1,TGCGCCAGCAGCCAAGATGGCACCTCCACAGATACGCAGTATTTT,CASSQDGTSTDTQYF
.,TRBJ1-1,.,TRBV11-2,TGTGCCAGCAGCTTTCAACAGAACACTGAAGCTTTCTTT,CASSFQQNTEAFF
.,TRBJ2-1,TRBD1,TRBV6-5,TGTGCCAGCAGTTCCCGGGACAGGGGATACAATGAGCAGTTCTTC,CASSSRDRGYNEQFF
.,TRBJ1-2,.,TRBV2,TGTGCCAGGAGAACCGGGACCCCCTATGGCTACACCTTC,CARRTGTPYGYTF
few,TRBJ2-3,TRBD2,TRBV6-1,TGTGCCAGCTCAAAACTAGCGGAAACAGATACGCAGTATTTT,CASSKLAETDTQYF
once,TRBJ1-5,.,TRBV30,TGTGCCTGGAGTGTCTCTGAGGGGTCAGGCAATCAGCCCCAGCATTTT,CAWSVSEGSGNQPQHF
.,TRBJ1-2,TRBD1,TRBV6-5,TGTGCCAGCACCGACAGGGGAGGCTACACCTTC,CASTDRGGYTF
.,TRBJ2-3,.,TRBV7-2,TGTGCCAGCAGCTTAGGGCTTGGCCTCACCACAGATACGCAGTATTTT,CASSLGLGLTTDTQYF
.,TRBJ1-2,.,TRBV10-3,TGTGCCATCAGTGAGAAAGTGGGGACCTATGGCTACACCTTC,CAISEKVGTYGYTF
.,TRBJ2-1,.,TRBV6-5,TGTGCCAGCAGCAGGGACATCTACAATGAGCAGTTCTTC,CASSRDIYNEQFF
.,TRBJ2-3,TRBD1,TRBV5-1,TGCGCCAGCAGCTGGTCAGGGGGATCTAGCACAGATACGCAGTATTTT,CASSWSGGSSTDTQYF
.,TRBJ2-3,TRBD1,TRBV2,TGTGCCAGCAGTAGACAGGGAGTCACAGATACGCAGTATTTT,CASSRQGVTDTQYF
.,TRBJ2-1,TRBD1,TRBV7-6,TGTGCCAGCAGTACCGGGACAGGGTACTACAATGAGCAGTTCTTC,CASSTGTGYYNEQFF
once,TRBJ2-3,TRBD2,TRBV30,TGTGCCTGGAGTGTGGGGCTAGCGGACACAGATACGCAGTATTTT,CAWSVGLADTDTQYF
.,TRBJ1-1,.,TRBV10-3,TGTGCCATCAGTGAGTTGACAGGAAGTGATGAAGCTTTCTTT,CAISELTGSDEAFF
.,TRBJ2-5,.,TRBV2,TGTGCCAGCAGTGAAGAGCTACAGGGCCAAGAGACCCAGTACTTC,CASSEELQGQETQYF
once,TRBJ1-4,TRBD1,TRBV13,TGTGCCAGCAGGTCGGGACAGGGTACTGAAAAACTGTTTTTT,CASRSGQGTEKLFF
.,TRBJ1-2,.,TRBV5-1,TGCGCCAGCAGCTTGTACGGGGAGTCGGATGGCTACACCTTC,CASSLYGESDGYTF
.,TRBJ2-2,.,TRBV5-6,TGTGCCAGCAGCTTGGGGCATTTGGACACCGGGGAGCTGTTTTTT,CASSLGHLDTGELFF
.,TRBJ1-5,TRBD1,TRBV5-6,TGTGCCAGCAGCTTAGGGGGACAGGGGAGGCAGCCCCAGCATTTT,CASSLGGQGRQPQHF
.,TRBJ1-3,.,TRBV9,TGTGCCAGCAGCCCAAGCCCTGGACAGTCCTCTGGAAACACCATATATTTT,CASSPSPGQSSGNTIYF
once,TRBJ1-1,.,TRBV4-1,TGCGCCAGCAGCCAGGATGGTACAGGGCGGGGTGAAGCTTTCTTT,CASSQDGTGRGEAFF
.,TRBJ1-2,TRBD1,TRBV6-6,TGTGCCAGCAGTTACTCCGGACAGGGAACGAACTATGGCTACACCTTC,CASSYSGQGTNYGYTF
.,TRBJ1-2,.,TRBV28,TGTGCCAGCAGATACCCCCATGGTAACTATGGCTACACCTTC,CASRYPHGNYGYTF
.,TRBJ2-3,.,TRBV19,TGTGCCAGTAGTATGGGCCGCGCCTACACAGATACGCAGTATTTT,CASSMGRAYTDTQYF
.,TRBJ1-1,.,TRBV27,TGTGCCAGCAGTTTACTGGGGGCGCAGGACACTGAAGCTTTCTTT,CASSLLGAQDTEAFF
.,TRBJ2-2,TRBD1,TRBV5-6,TGTGCCAGCAGCCCGACAGGGGGCAGCACCGGGGAGCTGTTTTTT,CASSPTGGSTGELFF
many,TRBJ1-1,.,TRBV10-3,TGTGCCATCAGTGCGGCGGAGGCGAACACTGAAGCTTTCTTT,CAISAAEANTEAFF
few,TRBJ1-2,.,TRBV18,TGTGCCAGCTCACCCAGAGGAGCAGGGGATTGGAGTGGCTACACCTTC,CASSPRGAGDWSGYTF
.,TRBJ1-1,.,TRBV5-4,TGTGCCAGCAGCGTGGGGCGTGGGGGATCGAACACTGAAGCTTTCTTT,CASSVGRGGSNTEAFF
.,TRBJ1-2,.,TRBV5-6,TGTGCCAGCAGCTTGGTGGGGTTCGGAGGGTTCCCCTTCAACTATGGCTACACCTTC,CASSLVGFGGFPFNYGYTF
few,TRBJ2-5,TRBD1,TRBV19,TGTGCCAGTAGTAGACAGGGGGCTACCTTTGAAGAGACCCAGTACTTC,CASSRQGATFEETQYF
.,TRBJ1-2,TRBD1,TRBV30,TGTGCCTGGAGTGTACAGGGGGCAGGATATGGCTACACCTTC,CAWSVQGAGYGYTF
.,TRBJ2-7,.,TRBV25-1,TGTGCCAGCTCGGGACTCACCTCCTACGAGCAGTACTTC,CASSGLTSYEQYF
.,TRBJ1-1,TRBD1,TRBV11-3,TGTGCCAGCAAAGGGGACAGGGGGAGCACTGAAGCTTTCTTT,CASKGDRGSTEAFF
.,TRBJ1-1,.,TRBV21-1,TGTGCCAGCAGCAAAGACAAGGGGACAGGGCGGAACACTGAAGCTTTCTTT,CASSKDKGTGRNTEAFF
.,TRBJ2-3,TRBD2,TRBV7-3,TGTGCCAGCTCCCGGGGGGGAGAAGAGACAGATACGCAGTATTTT,CASSRGGEETDTQYF
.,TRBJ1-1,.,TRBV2,TGTGCCAGCACCCTGGACACGCGGAACACTGAAGCTTTCTTT,CASTLDTRNTEAFF
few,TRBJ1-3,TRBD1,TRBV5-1,TGCGCCAGCAGCCAAGGGACAGAAGGAAACACCATATATTTT,CASSQGTEGNTIYF
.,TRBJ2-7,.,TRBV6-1,TGTGCCAGCCAACGAGGGCCGGGCGAGCAGTACTTC,CASQRGPGEQYF
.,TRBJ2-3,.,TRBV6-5,TGTGCCAGCAGCGGCACCGAACAGAGGACGCAGTATTTT,CASSGTEQRTQYF
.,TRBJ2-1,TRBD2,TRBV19,TGTGCCAGTAGCTTGTTCGGGGTCACTAGCGGGAGCCGATACAATGAGCAGTTCTTC,CASSLFGVTSGSRYNEQFF
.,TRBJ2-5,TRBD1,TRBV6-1,TGTGCCAGCAGAGTGGCTCCAGGGGGAGAGACCCAGTACTTC,CASRVAPGGETQYF
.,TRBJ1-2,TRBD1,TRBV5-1,TGCGCCAGCAGCTGGGGACAGGGGAAGGATGGCTACACCTTC,CASSWGQGKDGYTF
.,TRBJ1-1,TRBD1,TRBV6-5,TGTGCCAGCAGCCCCGGGACAGGGTTCGGCACTGAAGCTTTCTTT,CASSPGTGFGTEAFF
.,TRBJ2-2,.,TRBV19,TGTGCCAGTAGTGCTTCAGCCACCGGGGAGCTGTTTTTT,CASSASATGELFF
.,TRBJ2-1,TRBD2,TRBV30,TGTGCCTGGTCCGGGACTAGCTTCAATGAGCAGTTCTTC,CAWSGTSFNEQFF
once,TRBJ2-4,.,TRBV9,TGTGCCAGCAGCCCCCCTCGGGAGAACATTCAGTACTTC,CASSPPRENIQYF
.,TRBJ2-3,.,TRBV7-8,TGTGCCAGCAGCTTAGGGGGGCAGCCTACAGATACGCAGTATTTT,CASSLGGQPTDTQYF
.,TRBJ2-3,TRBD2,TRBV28,TGTGCCAGCAGTTTATATAGCGGGAGGGGGGCGGATACGCAGTATTTT,CASSLYSGRGADTQYF